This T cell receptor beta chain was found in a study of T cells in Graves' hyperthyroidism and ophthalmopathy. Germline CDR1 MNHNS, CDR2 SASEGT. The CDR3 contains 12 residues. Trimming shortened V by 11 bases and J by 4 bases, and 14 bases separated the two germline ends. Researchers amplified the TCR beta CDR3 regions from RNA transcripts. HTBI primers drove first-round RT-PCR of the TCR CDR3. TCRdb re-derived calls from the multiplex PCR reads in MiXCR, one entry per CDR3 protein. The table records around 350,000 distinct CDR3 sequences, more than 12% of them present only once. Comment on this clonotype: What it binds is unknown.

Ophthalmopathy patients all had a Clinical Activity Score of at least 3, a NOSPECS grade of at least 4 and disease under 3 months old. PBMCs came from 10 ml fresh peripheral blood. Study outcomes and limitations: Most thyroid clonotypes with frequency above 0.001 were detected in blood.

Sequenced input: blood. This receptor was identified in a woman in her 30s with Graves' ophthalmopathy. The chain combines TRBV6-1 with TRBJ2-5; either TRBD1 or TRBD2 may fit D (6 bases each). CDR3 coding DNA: TGTGCCTCCGGGGGCACATTAGAGACCCAGTACTTC. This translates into CASGGTLETQYF.